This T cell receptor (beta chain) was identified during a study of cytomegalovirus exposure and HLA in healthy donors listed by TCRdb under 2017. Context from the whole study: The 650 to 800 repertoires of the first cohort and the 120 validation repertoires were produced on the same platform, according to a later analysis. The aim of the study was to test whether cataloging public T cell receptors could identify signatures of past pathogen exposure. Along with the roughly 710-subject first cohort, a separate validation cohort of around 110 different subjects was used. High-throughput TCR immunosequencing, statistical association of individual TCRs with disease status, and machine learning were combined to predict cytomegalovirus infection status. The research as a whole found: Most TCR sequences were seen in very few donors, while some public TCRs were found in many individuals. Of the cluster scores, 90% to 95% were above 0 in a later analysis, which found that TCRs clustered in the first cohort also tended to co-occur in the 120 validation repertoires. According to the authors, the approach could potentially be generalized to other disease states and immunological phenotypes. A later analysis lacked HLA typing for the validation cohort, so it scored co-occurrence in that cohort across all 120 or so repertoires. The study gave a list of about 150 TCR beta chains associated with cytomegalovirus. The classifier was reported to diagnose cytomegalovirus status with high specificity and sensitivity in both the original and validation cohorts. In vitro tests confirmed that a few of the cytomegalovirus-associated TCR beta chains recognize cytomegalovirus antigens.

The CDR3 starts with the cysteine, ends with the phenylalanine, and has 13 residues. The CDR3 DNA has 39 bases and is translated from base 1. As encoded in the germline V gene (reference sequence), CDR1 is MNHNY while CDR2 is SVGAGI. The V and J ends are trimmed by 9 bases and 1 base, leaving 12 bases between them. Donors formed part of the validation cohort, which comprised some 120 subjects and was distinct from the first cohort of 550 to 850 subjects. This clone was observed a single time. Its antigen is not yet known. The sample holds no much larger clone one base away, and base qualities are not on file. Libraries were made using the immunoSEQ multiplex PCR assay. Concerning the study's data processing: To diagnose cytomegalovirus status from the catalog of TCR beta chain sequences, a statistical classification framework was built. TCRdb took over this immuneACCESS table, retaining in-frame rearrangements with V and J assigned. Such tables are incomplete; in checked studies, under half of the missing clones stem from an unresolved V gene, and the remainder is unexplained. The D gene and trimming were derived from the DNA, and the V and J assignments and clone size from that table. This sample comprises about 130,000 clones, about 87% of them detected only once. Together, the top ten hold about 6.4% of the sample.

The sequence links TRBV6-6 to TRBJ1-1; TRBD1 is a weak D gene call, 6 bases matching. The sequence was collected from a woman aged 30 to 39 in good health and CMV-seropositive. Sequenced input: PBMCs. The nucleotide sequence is TGTGCCAGTCTGGGGGGGGCGAACACTGAAGCTTTCTTT. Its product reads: CASLGGANTEAFF.